These 25 T cell receptor beta chains share one sample of origin, sequenced in a study of regulatory T cells. Primers: 52 TRBV forward and 13 TRBJ reverse. This table comes from immunoSEQ multiplex PCR, and its TCRdb copy is limited to in-frame clones, with some not included. Of 15,000 to 20,000 clones listed, approximately 92% are singletons. Sequencing was carried out using CD8+ T cells sorted from blood. The receptors shown here come from a person aged 18 to 35 with CD3G deficiency.

The rearrangement joins TRBV29-1 to TRBJ1-1; no reliable D call. In germline, CDR1 is SQVTM, CDR2 ANQGSEA. This CDR3 region has 13 residues. The germline V and J ends were trimmed by 1 base and 1 base, with 7 bases remaining between them. The CDR3 DNA reads TGCAGCGTTGAAGGGAGGGAGAACACTGAAGCTTTCTTT. It specifies CSVEGRENTEAFF.

The V and J genes are TRBV7-8 and TRBJ2-1, with 11 bases matching TRBD1. Germline trimming cut 1 base from V and 7 bases from J; bases unmatched to any gene: 3. The CDR3 totals 15 residues. The germline V gene has CDR1 SGHVS and CDR2 FQNEAQ. This CDR3 reads CASSLVGQGGNEQFF. CDR3 bases: TGTGCCAGCAGCTTAGTGGGACAGGGGGGGAATGAGCAGTTCTTC.

The chain combines TRBV7-9 with TRBJ2-3; D is ambiguous. CDR3 length equals 13 residues. CDR1 is SEHNR, CDR2 FQNEAQ, per germline (reference sequence). Trimming took off 5 bases at V and 1 base at J, with 7 bases between the two ends. CDR3 sequence reads: CASSPYRTDTQYF. CDR3 nucleotide sequence: TGTGCCAGCAGCCCTTACCGCACAGATACGCAGTATTTT.

This chain connects TRBV4-1 to TRBJ2-5, with TRBD1 matching 11 bases. This CDR3 contains 16 residues. Per the germline V gene, CDR1 is MGHRA and CDR2 is YSYEKL. Germline trimming cut 4 bases from V and 2 bases from J; bases unmatched to any gene: 6. This CDR3 is CASSRRGDRGQETQYF. CDR3 in DNA: TGCGCCAGCAGCCGGAGGGGGGACAGGGGGCAAGAGACCCAGTACTTC.

V usage is TRBV11-2 and J usage is TRBJ2-3, with 10 bases matching TRBD2. The germline V gene has CDR1 SGHAT and CDR2 FQNNGV. J was trimmed by 2 bases and V by 3 bases; bases with no gene match: 14. This CDR3 comprises 19 residues. The CDR3 sequence: CASSFPARRSGGYTDTQYF. The CDR3 DNA sequence: TGTGCCAGCAGCTTTCCTGCCAGACGTAGCGGGGGGTACACAGATACGCAGTATTTT.

The chain is built from TRBV6-4 and TRBJ2-7; TRBD2 might be the D (6 bases). Looked up from germline, CDR1 is MRHNA and CDR2 is SNTAGT. The CDR3 sequence is 15 residues long. V lost 2 bases and J 1 base, leaving 12 bases between the germline ends. Here the CDR3 DNA reads TGTGCCAGCAGTGACGGGGAGGCTTTTTCCTACGAGCAGTACTTC. Its translation: CASSDGEAFSYEQYF.

This clone was seen a single time. The V gene is TRBV4-2, the J gene TRBJ1-2; D remains unclear. CDR1 LGHNA and CDR2 YNFKEQ come from the germline V gene. The CDR3 totals 16 residues. The V end was cut by 5 bases, the J end by 4 bases, with 20 bases between. CDR3 in DNA: TGTGCCAGCAGCGCGGAGAACAAAGGAAAGACCTATGGCTACACCTTC. The encoded protein is CASSAENKGKTYGYTF.

This rearrangement joins TRBV19 to TRBJ2-1, with 9 bases matching TRBD1. Trimming removed 3 bases from V and 4 bases from J; junction bases left unmatched: 4. The CDR3 loop spans 15 amino acids. CDR1 is LNHDA, CDR2 SQIVND, per germline (reference sequence). The CDR3 is CASSIGTGFYNEQFF. CDR3 coding DNA: TGTGCCAGTAGTATCGGGACAGGGTTTTACAATGAGCAGTTCTTC.

The chain carries TRBV28 and TRBJ1-5, with D possibly TRBD1 on 6 matching bases. Germline CDR1 MDHEN, CDR2 SYDVKM. This CDR3 comprises 14 residues. Trimming took off 6 bases at V and 6 bases at J, with 15 bases between the two ends. Here the CDR3 DNA reads TGTGCCAGCAGGCCACAGGGCCTCGGTCAGCCCCAGCATTTT. Its translation is CASRPQGLGQPQHF.

The rearrangement links TRBV27 to TRBJ2-5, with a weak D call TRBD1 (5 bases). Germline values: CDR1 MNHEY, CDR2 SMNVEV (reference sequence). The CDR3 spans 13 residues. Trimming shortened V by 3 bases and J by 2 bases, and 7 bases separated the two germline ends. The CDR3 reads CASSFGAQETQYF. CDR3 DNA: TGTGCCAGCAGTTTTGGGGCGCAAGAGACCCAGTACTTC.

The chain recombines TRBV5-1 with TRBJ1-1; maybe TRBD1 (6 bases). The CDR3 runs to 16 residues. The germline V gene encodes CDR1 SGHRS and CDR2 YFSETQ. Trimming removed 0 bases from V and 4 bases from J, with 16 bases in between. Here the CDR3 DNA reads TGCGCCAGCAGCTTGGCTAGGCAGGGGTCTGGCACTGAAGCTTTCTTT. It encodes CASSLARQGSGTEAFF.

The CDR3 nucleotides read TGTGCCAGCAGCTTGTTTTTCGGAAGGGGGAACACTGAAGCTTTCTTT. Translated, it gives CASSLFFGRGNTEAFF. The J gene is TRBJ1-1, the V gene TRBV11-3; possible D gene TRBD1, 5 bases. Trimming removed 3 bases at V and 1 base at J, with 15 bases between. Germline values: CDR1 SGHNT, CDR2 YENEEA. This CDR3 comprises 16 residues.

This clone was seen a few times. The V call is TRBV6-1, the J call TRBJ2-6; D is unresolved. The CDR3 is 15 residues long. Between the trimmed V and J ends, which lost 5 bases and 0 bases, there was a span of 8 bases. Germline CDR1 MNHNS, CDR2 SASEGT. The CDR3 loop reads CASSPTVSGANVLTF. The CDR3 DNA reads as TGTGCCAGCAGTCCAACCGTCTCTGGGGCCAACGTCCTGACTTTC.

The chain couples TRBV7-8 to TRBJ2-7; 8 positions match TRBD1. This CDR3 region has 14 residues. J gave up 4 bases and V 5 bases, and 7 bases lay outside the gene matches. The germline V gene encodes CDR1 SGHVS and CDR2 FQNEAQ. The CDR3: CASSTGQGSYEQYF. In DNA, the CDR3 is TGTGCCAGCAGCACAGGACAGGGTTCTTACGAGCAGTACTTC.

The chain employs TRBV7-9 and TRBJ2-1; D perhaps matches TRBD1 (7 bases). The CDR3 length is 14 residues. Between the trimmed V and J ends, which lost 5 bases and 15 bases, there was a span of 23 bases. CDR1 is SEHNR, CDR2 FQNEAQ, per germline (reference sequence). CDR3 sequence reads: CASSPTGEDTPLFF. Here the CDR3 DNA reads TGTGCCAGCAGCCCCACAGGGGAGGATACCCCCCTGTTCTTC. The full variable domain, rest sourced from reference TRBV7-9 and TRBJ2-1, is DTGVSQNPRHKITKRGQNVTFRCDPISEHNRLYWYRQTLGQGPEFLTYFQNEAQLEKSRLLSDRFSAERPKGSFSTLEIQRTEQGDSAMYLCASSPTGEDTPLFFGPGTRLTVL.

J is TRBJ2-1 and V is TRBV7-6; D is unclear. Trimming took 4 bases from V and 7 from J, leaving 14 bases between them. Germline-derived CDR1 and CDR2 are SGHVS and FNYEAQ. The length of the CDR3 is 14 residues. This chain's CDR3 is CASSWPGLGNEQFF. DNA of the CDR3: TGTGCCAGCAGCTGGCCCGGGCTCGGGAATGAGCAGTTCTTC.

This clone was recorded once. CDR3: CASSYSRDKNTEAFF. As DNA, the CDR3 is TGTGCCAGCAGTTACTCACGGGATAAGAACACTGAAGCTTTCTTT. The chain carries TRBV6-6 and TRBJ1-1; unclear D gene. CDR1 MNHNY and CDR2 SVGAGI come from the germline V gene (reference sequence). The V gene lost 0 bases and the J gene lost 1 base, with 9 bases spanning the gap. The CDR3 totals 15 residues.

The CDR3, as DNA: TGTGCCAGCAGCTTAGGTAGCGGGGGACAGTTCTTC. As protein: CASSLGSGGQFF. V is TRBV13 and J is TRBJ2-1; 9 nucleotides agree with TRBD2. Germline lookup yields CDR1 PRHDT and CDR2 FYEKMQ (reference sequence). V trimming: 0 bases; J trimming: 13 bases; junction bases outside the gene matches: 1. This CDR3 has 12 amino acids. The variable domain in full, completed from reference TRBV13 and TRBJ2-1, reads AAGVIQSPRHLIKEKRETATLKCYPIPRHDTVYWYQQGPGQDPQFLISFYEKMQSDKGSIPDRFSAQQFSDYHSELNMSSLELGDSALYFCASSLGSGGQFFGPGTRLTVL.

The chain is built from TRBV9 and TRBJ2-3, with D possibly being TRBD1 or TRBD2 (5 bases each). There are 15 residues in the CDR3. From germline, CDR1 is SGDLS and CDR2 YYNGEE. Between the trimmed V and J ends, which lost 1 base and 2 bases, there was a span of 11 bases. CDR3 DNA sequence: TGTGCCAGCAGCGTAAGGGACGGATCCACAGATACGCAGTATTTT. Its translation: CASSVRDGSTDTQYF.

V usage is TRBV11-2 and J usage is TRBJ1-1; D is unclear. V shed 4 bases and J shed 0 bases, with 9 bases lying between them. This CDR3 contains 14 residues. Germline V gene lookup returns CDR1 SGHAT and CDR2 FQNNGV. CDR3 loop: CASSSGRLNTEAFF. The CDR3 DNA reads TGTGCCAGCAGCTCCGGACGGTTGAACACTGAAGCTTTCTTT.

The V call is TRBV5-6, the J call TRBJ2-7; a possible D gene is TRBD2 (6 bases). CDR1 SGHDT and CDR2 YYEEEE come from the germline V gene. The CDR3 is 15 residues long. Trimming pared 4 bases from V and 0 bases from J, leaving 14 bases between. This CDR3 is CASSPEAGSSYEQYF. DNA of the CDR3: TGTGCCAGCAGCCCGGAGGCGGGGAGCTCCTACGAGCAGTACTTC.

J is TRBJ2-5 and V is TRBV9, with D perhaps being TRBD1 or TRBD2 (5 bases each). The germline CDR1 and CDR2 sequences are SGDLS and YYNGEE. Between the trimmed V and J ends, which lost 0 bases and 5 bases, there was a span of 14 bases. The CDR3 length is 15 residues. In nucleotides, the CDR3 is TGTGCCAGCAGCGTAGATGGGACCACCTTGGAGACCCAGTACTTC. Residues: CASSVDGTTLETQYF.

V usage is TRBV10-3 and J usage is TRBJ2-3; D is tentatively TRBD1 or TRBD2 (5 bases each). The CDR3 runs 14 residues. Trimming took off 10 bases at V and 3 bases at J, with 17 bases between the two ends. Per the germline V gene, CDR1 is ENHRY and CDR2 is SYGVKD. CDR3 sequence: CATRNHEGTDTQYF. The CDR3 DNA follows: TGTGCCACCAGGAACCACGAGGGGACAGATACGCAGTATTTT.

The V call is TRBV7-2, the J call TRBJ2-2; D is unclear. Trimming took off 1 base at V and 5 bases at J, with 8 bases between the two ends. Germline CDR1 is SGHTA and CDR2 is FQGNSA. The CDR3 covers 14 residues. CDR3 coding DNA: TGTGCCAGCAGCTTAGGGCCGATTACCGGGGAGCTGTTTTTT. Amino acids: CASSLGPITGELFF.

The chain employs TRBV5-6 and TRBJ2-7; TRBD2 matches at 8 bases. Trimming took 4 bases from V and 4 from J; bases not matched to a gene: 7. The CDR3 length is 14 residues. Germline V gene sequence: CDR1 SGHDT, CDR2 YYEEEE. The CDR3 coding sequence is TGTGCCAGCAGCCTAGGCGGGGGGTGGTACGAGCAGTACTTC. Its protein product is CASSLGGGWYEQYF.